A single sample gave rise to the 7 T cell receptor beta chains below, sequenced in a study of blood T cells in healthy people across ages. Primed by a sample-barcoded 5' primer and a J-beta primer mix, a second PCR proceeded for roughly 6 to 12 cycles. A single record per CDR3 protein comes from TCRdb applying MiXCR to the 5' RACE reads. Of fewer than 700,000 distinct CDR3 sequences detected, roughly 48% appear once; the ten largest clones hold around 24%. Input material: blood. All receptors derive from a man older than 75 in good health.

This clonotype has at least ten counts. The rearrangement joins TRBV9 to TRBJ2-1, with D perhaps TRBD2 (6 bases). This CDR3 spans 15 amino acids. Germline CDR1 reads SGDLS; CDR2 reads YYNGEE. The ends were cut back, 2 bases at V and 0 bases at J, with 9 bases in the middle. In DNA, the CDR3 is TGTGCCAGCAGCGTTAGCGGTAGCTCCTACAATGAGCAGTTCTTC. It is translated as CASSVSGSSYNEQFF.

This sequence joins TRBV12-5 and TRBJ1-1; D may be TRBD1 (6 bases). Deletions cut 2 bases from V and 5 bases from J, with 12 bases between. This CDR3 contains 14 residues. Germline V lookup: CDR1 LGHNT, CDR2 FRNRAP. CDR3 nucleotide sequence: TGTGCTAGTGGTTTGACAGGGTTGGGTACTGAAGCTTTCTTT. As protein: CASGLTGLGTEAFF. Full variable domain (remainder filled in from reference TRBV12-5 and TRBJ1-1): DARVTQTPRHKVTEMGQEVTMRCQPILGHNTVFWYRQTMMQGLELLAYFRNRAPLDDSGMPKDRFSAEMPDATLATLKIQPSEPRDSAVYFCASGLTGLGTEAFFGQGTRLTVV.

Concerning this clonotype itself: The missing conserved phenylalanine or tryptophan at the end of this CDR3 makes a read error likely. The chain combines TRBV6-1 with TRBJ1-6; D gene ambiguous. Trimming stripped 7 bases from V and 0 bases from J, with 13 bases between. The CDR3 length is 16 residues. Germline CDR1 and CDR2: MNHNS and SASEGT. CDR3 protein: CASNSSGSSYNSPLHL. In DNA form, the CDR3 reads TGTGCCAGCAACTCATCGGGAAGCTCCTATAATTCACCCCTCCACTTG.

The rearrangement joins TRBV12-3 or TRBV12-4 to TRBJ2-1; D call uncertain. The CDR3 consists of 14 residues. Between the trimmed V and J ends, which lost 5 bases and 8 bases, there was a span of 16 bases. The CDR3 region is CASSRAFGWDEQFF. CDR3 DNA: TGTGCCAGCAGTCGCGCCTTTGGATGGGATGAGCAGTTCTTC.

The chain recombines TRBV28 with TRBJ1-4; D not certain. Trimming shortened V by 2 bases and J by 2 bases, and 12 bases separated the two germline ends. The length of the CDR3 is 16 residues. Germline CDR1 MDHEN, CDR2 SYDVKM. Written as DNA, the CDR3 is TGTGCCAGCAGTTTAGGTGGCTGGCAGACTAATGAAAAACTGTTTTTT. As protein: CASSLGGWQTNEKLFF.

DNA for the CDR3: TGTGCCAGCACTAAAAAGGGCCAGGGGGAGCAGTACTTC. Its translation: CASTKKGQGEQYF. This chain links TRBV28 with TRBJ2-5; 7 bases match TRBD1. The CDR3 totals 13 residues. Germline V gene data show CDR1 as MDHEN and CDR2 as SYDVKM. The junction had 13 bases not matched to a gene; V was cut back by 7 bases and J by 11 bases.

The gene calls are TRBV5-4 and TRBJ1-5, with 8 bases lining up with TRBD1. CDR1 SGHNT and CDR2 YYREEE come from the germline V gene (reference sequence). Germline trimming cut 3 bases from V and 4 bases from J; bases unmatched to any gene: 6. The CDR3 totals 15 residues. CDR3 sequence: CASSSDREPNQPQHF. For the CDR3, the DNA is TGTGCCAGCAGCTCGGACAGGGAACCTAATCAGCCCCAGCATTTT.